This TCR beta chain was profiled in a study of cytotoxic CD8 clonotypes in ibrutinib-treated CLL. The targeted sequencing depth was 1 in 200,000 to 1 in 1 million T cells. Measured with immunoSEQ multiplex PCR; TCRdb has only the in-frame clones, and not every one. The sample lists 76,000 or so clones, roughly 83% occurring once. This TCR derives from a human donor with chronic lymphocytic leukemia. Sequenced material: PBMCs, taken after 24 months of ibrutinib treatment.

CDR3 sequence: CASSLRAGTGANTGELFF. CDR3 in DNA: TGTGCCAGCAGCTTGCGGGCCGGGACAGGGGCCAACACCGGGGAGCTGTTTTTT. This chain uses TRBV5-4 with TRBJ2-2, with 10 bases that match TRBD1. The CDR3 length is 18 residues. Trimming took 1 base from V and 2 from J; bases not matched to a gene: 8. Per germline, CDR1 SGHNT and CDR2 YYREEE (reference sequence).